The 4 T cell receptor beta chains presented below share a single source sample, sequenced in a study of shared clonotypes between healthy human individuals. TCRdb keeps only in-frame clones here, not all; method: immunoSEQ multiplex PCR. The sample lists 2 million to 2.5 million clones, approximately 94% seen once, with about 0.13% in the top ten. Sequencing used naive CD4+ T cells sorted from blood. Subset in this sample: CD45RA+ positively selected. These receptors were obtained from a man aged 18 to 29 in good health.

CDR3 region: CASPSGNTEAFF. CDR3 in DNA: TGTGCCAGCCCGTCGGGGAACACTGAAGCTTTCTTT. This sequence joins TRBV6-5 and TRBJ1-1; no clear D gene. Trimming took off 8 bases at V and 1 base at J, with 8 bases between the two ends. CDR1 is MNHEY and CDR2 is SVGAGI in the germline V gene. The CDR3 sequence is 12 residues long.

V is TRBV5-6 and J is TRBJ2-1; unclear D gene. The CDR3 is 12 amino acids. Germline V gene data show CDR1 as SGHDT and CDR2 as YYEEEE. Trimming took off 2 bases at V and 7 bases at J, with 7 bases between the two ends. The CDR3 loop is CASSFIRNEQFF. Here the CDR3 DNA reads TGTGCCAGCAGCTTTATCCGGAATGAGCAGTTCTTC.

The chain employs TRBV6-5 and TRBJ2-7; no clear D gene. Looked up from germline, CDR1 is MNHEY and CDR2 is SVGAGI. Trimming cost V 5 bases and J 6 bases, with 14 bases left between them. This CDR3 comprises 13 residues. CDR3 region: CASSQTLGVEQYF. The CDR3 DNA reads TGTGCCAGCAGTCAGACGTTGGGTGTCGAGCAGTACTTC.

This rearrangement joins TRBV10-3 to TRBJ2-7, with D maybe TRBD1 (5 bases). V lost 3 bases to trimming and J lost 3 bases, with 12 bases between them. In germline, CDR1 is ENHRY, CDR2 SYGVKD. CDR3 length equals 14 residues. The CDR3: CAISDPNQGYEQYF. The CDR3 DNA follows: TGTGCCATCAGTGATCCCAACCAGGGCTACGAGCAGTACTTC.